The clone carrying this T cell receptor (beta chain) was counted ten times or more. Its target is not known. Attachment of unique molecular identifiers to individual cDNA molecules was performed. TCRdb re-called the 5' RACE reads through MiXCR, storing one row per CDR3 protein. The sample records 87,000 or so distinct CDR3 sequences, 14% being singletons. This sample is drawn from a study of early T cells in non-severe SARS-CoV-2 infection. Turning to the study itself: Unsorted whole blood bulk RNA was sequenced, with unpaired chains. Findings and limits, study-wide: There was a bias toward anti-spike CD8 responses in VDJdb matching, which missed private and CD4 specificities.

Deletions cut 1 base from V and 8 bases from J, with 8 bases between. This CDR3 has 12 amino acids. J is TRBJ1-2 and V is TRBV12-3 or TRBV12-4, with D unclear. The TCR sequence derives from an adult who was a healthcare worker with PCR-confirmed SARS-CoV-2 infection or an uninfected control (not recorded which). The sequencing sample was made of whole blood. CDR3 nucleotide sequence: TGTGCCAGCAGTTTAGGGGTAGAAGGCTACACCTTC. This encodes CASSLGVEGYTF.